This TCR beta chain is from a study of metastatic and nonmetastatic thyroid tumors. In its sample, this clone ranks as medium-sized. TCRdb reanalyzed the PCR reads via MiXCR. The table lists under 5,000 clones, around 20% of them singletons. None of the patients had undergone any treatment ahead of thyroid surgery. The sequenced material came from tumor tissue. The TCR was taken from a male donor with papillary thyroid cancer or a benign thyroid nodule (not recorded which). Some clones in this sample may be carry-over from other donors' samples.

In DNA form, the CDR3 reads TGTGCCAGCAGCTTAGTCGGGGGGGCCCATCAGCCCCAGCATTTT. This translates into CASSLVGGAHQPQHF. The rearrangement links TRBV7-2 to TRBJ1-5; D perhaps matches TRBD1 (6 bases). V was trimmed by 1 base and J by 5 bases, leaving 12 bases between them. The length of the CDR3 is 15 residues. Germline values: CDR1 SGHTA, CDR2 FQGNSA.